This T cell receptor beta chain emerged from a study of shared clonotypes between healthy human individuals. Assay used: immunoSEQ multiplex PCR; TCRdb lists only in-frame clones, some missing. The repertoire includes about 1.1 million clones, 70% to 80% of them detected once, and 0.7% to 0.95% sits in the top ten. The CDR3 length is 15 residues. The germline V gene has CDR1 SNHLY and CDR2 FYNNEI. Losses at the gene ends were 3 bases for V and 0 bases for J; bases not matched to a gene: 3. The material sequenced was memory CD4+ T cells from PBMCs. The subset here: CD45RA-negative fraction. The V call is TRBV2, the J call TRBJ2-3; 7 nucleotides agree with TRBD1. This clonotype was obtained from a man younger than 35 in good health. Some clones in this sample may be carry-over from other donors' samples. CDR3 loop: CASSEETGSTDTQYF. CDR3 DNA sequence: TGTGCCAGCAGTGAGGAGACAGGGAGCACAGATACGCAGTATTTT.